This record covers a single TCR beta chain. No antigen is known for it. These data come from a study of T cells in localized non-small cell lung cancer. Study-wide findings and caveats: Appearances in adjacent lung were noted for a median approximately 52 of the top 100 tumor clones.

Clones were sequenced by immunoSEQ multiplex PCR, and TCRdb holds only the in-frame ones, with some missing. The sample shows about 13,000 clones, more than 70% of them seen only once. This CDR3 has 14 residues. The germline V and J ends were trimmed by 7 bases and 0 bases, with 15 bases remaining between them. Germline V CDR1 and CDR2: SQVTM, ANQGSEA. The clonotype comes from a male donor at least 60 years old with stage III lung adenocarcinoma. The V and J genes are TRBV29-1 and TRBJ1-2, with a tentative D call TRBD1 (6 bases). This specimen consisted of peripheral blood, obtained before any cancer treatment. In nucleotides, the CDR3 is TGCAGCGCAAGGGACATAGAATCTAACTATGGCTACACCTTC. Translation: CSARDIESNYGYTF.